This paragraph reports one T cell receptor beta chain. Noted time point: cycle 4 day 1 (C4D1), after around six weeks of nivolumab. All trial patients relapsed after autologous stem cell transplantation. This entry is derived from a study of PD-1 blockade in classical Hodgkin lymphoma. Sequencing used immunoSEQ multiplex PCR; TCRdb keeps in-frame clones, though not all of them. The sample yields approximately 89,000 clones, over 80% seen once. V shed 0 bases and J shed 7 bases, with 12 bases lying between them. This CDR3 is built from 14 residues. Per the germline V gene, CDR1 is ENHRY and CDR2 is SYGVKD.

The specimen comprised peripheral blood mononuclear cells (PBMCs), sampled before the fourth cycle of nivolumab. The chain links TRBV10-3 to TRBJ1-2; D is undetermined. This receptor was obtained from a human donor with classical Hodgkin lymphoma. CDR3 sequence (DNA): TGTGCCATCAGTGAGTCGACTGGGTCAGGTGGCTACACCTTC. Protein: CAISESTGSGGYTF.